This is a list of T cell receptor beta chains from one sample in a study of OX40 agonist ivuxolimab in advanced cancers. Measured with immunoSEQ multiplex PCR; TCRdb has only the in-frame clones, and not every one. The sample includes roughly 19,000 clones, 60% to 85% of them seen just once. The source material was CD4+ or CD8+ T cells sorted from blood, sampled in a trial of the OX40 agonist ivuxolimab. The source is an adult with an advanced solid tumor such as melanoma, head and neck, liver or kidney cancer. CDR3s include the opening cysteine and the closing phenylalanine or tryptophan. D genes are given only for firm matches. The listing skips clone size in some rows; elsewhere it reads once, few, many or a size class.

v_gene	j_gene	d_gene	abundance	CDR3nt	CDR3aa
TRBV15	TRBJ1-1	NA	NA	TGTGCCACCAGCGGGACGTACAGGGACACTGAAGCTTTCTTT	CATSGTYRDTEAFF
TRBV19	TRBJ1-1	TRBD1	NA	TGTGCCAGTAGTATAGGACAGGGGTTTACGACTGAAGCTTTCTTT	CASSIGQGFTTEAFF
TRBV7-6	TRBJ2-7	NA	NA	TGTGCCAGCAGCCCCTGGACTTCTGACTCCTACGAGCAGTACTTC	CASSPWTSDSYEQYF
TRBV29-1	TRBJ2-3	TRBD2	once	TGCAGCCCGCGAACGACTAGCGGGGGGGCAGATACGCAGTATTTT	CSPRTTSGGADTQYF
TRBV19	TRBJ2-2	NA	NA	TGTGCCAGTAGTGACGGCAGGGGTTTAGACACCGGGGAGCTGTTTTTT	CASSDGRGLDTGELFF
TRBV5-4	TRBJ2-7	NA	few	TGTGCCAGCAGCTTGGCGGGGGCATCCTACGAGCAGTACTTC	CASSLAGASYEQYF
TRBV9	TRBJ1-1	NA	NA	TGTGCCAGCAGCGTTGGGGACGGGTACACTGAAGCTTTCTTT	CASSVGDGYTEAFF
TRBV19	TRBJ2-4	NA	few	TGTGCCAGTAGTTCTCCCGAGCAGCTAGCCAAAAACATTCAGTACTTC	CASSSPEQLAKNIQYF
TRBV28	TRBJ1-1	NA	NA	TGTGCCAGCAGTTTCAGGGGAACTGAAGCTTTCTTT	CASSFRGTEAFF
TRBV27	TRBJ1-5	NA	NA	TGTGCCAGCAGTTTAACACCTGCTATCAATCAGCCCCAGCATTTT	CASSLTPAINQPQHF
TRBV9	TRBJ1-2	TRBD1	NA	TGTGCCAGCAGCGTCAGCCGGGACAGGCCCGAGGGCTACTATGGCTACACCTTC	CASSVSRDRPEGYYGYTF
TRBV9	TRBJ1-2	TRBD1	NA	TGTGCCAGCAGCGCACAAACCGGGACAGACTATGGCTACACCTTC	CASSAQTGTDYGYTF
TRBV18	TRBJ2-7	TRBD2	few	TGTGCCAGCTCACTGGGGGGGAACGAGCAGTACTTC	CASSLGGNEQYF
TRBV27	TRBJ1-4	NA	NA	TGTGCCAGCAGTTTTCAGGGCCCTAATGAAAAACTGTTTTTT	CASSFQGPNEKLFF
TRBV7-2	TRBJ2-5	NA	few	TGTGCCAGCAGCTTAGTCGAGACCCAGTACTTC	CASSLVETQYF
TRBV27	TRBJ1-2	NA	once	TGTGCCAGCAGATGGGGACCCAACCTTGGCTACACCTTC	CASRWGPNLGYTF
TRBV5-6	TRBJ1-2	NA	NA	TGTGCCAGCAGCCTCGGGAGAGCAGTAAAAATTTATGGCTACACCTTC	CASSLGRAVKIYGYTF
TRBV11-2	TRBJ1-3	NA	NA	TGTGCCAGCAGCTTAGAGCTGGTAGACACCATATATTTT	CASSLELVDTIYF
TRBV6-5	TRBJ2-1	TRBD1	NA	TGTGCCAGCAGTTACGGGACAGGGGTAAACAATGAGCAGTTCTTC	CASSYGTGVNNEQFF
TRBV2	TRBJ2-1	NA	once	TGTGCCAGCACTCCCGGGGAGCCTGTATACAATGAGCAGTTCTTC	CASTPGEPVYNEQFF